These T cell receptor beta chains were read from a single sample in a study of blood T cell repertoires in COVID-19. Assay used: immunoSEQ multiplex PCR; TCRdb lists only in-frame clones, some missing. The sample has under 150,000 clones, more than 80% seen once; the top ten hold roughly 4.4%. The source material was peripheral blood. The receptors stem from a woman in her fifties or sixties with acute or convalescent COVID-19. CDR3s include the opening cysteine and the closing phenylalanine or tryptophan. A D gene is named only where the DNA matches it firmly. Clone sizes are given selectively: once, few, many, or a class where the clone is expanded.

D | size | J | V | DNA | CDR3
NA | NA | TRBJ2-7 | TRBV6-5 | TGTGCCAGCAGTTCCCCGGTCCCCTACGAGCAGTACTTC | CASSSPVPYEQYF
TRBD1 | NA | TRBJ2-1 | TRBV6-2/TRBV6-3 | TGTGCCAGCAGTTGGCCCGATACAGGGGGTCCCTACAATGAGCAGTTCTTC | CASSWPDTGGPYNEQFF
NA | NA | TRBJ1-2 | TRBV9 | TGTGCCAGCAGCGATCCGCGGGGGGGGCAGAACTATGGCTACACCTTC | CASSDPRGGQNYGYTF
NA | NA | TRBJ1-1 | TRBV15 | TGTGCCACCAGCAGAACAGAGTTAAACAGGTTGGTGAACACTGAAGCTTTCTTT | CATSRTELNRLVNTEAFF
NA | NA | TRBJ2-1 | TRBV7-3 | TGTGCCAGCACCCTTTGGGGGGGGCACAATGAGCAGTTCTTC | CASTLWGGHNEQFF
NA | NA | TRBJ1-1 | TRBV7-3 | TGTGCCAGCAGCCCGGGACTCCCTAACACTGAAGCTTTCTTT | CASSPGLPNTEAFF
TRBD1 | NA | TRBJ1-1 | TRBV10-3 | TGTGCCATCAATCCGGGACAGGGGGCGACGGAAGCTTTCTTT | CAINPGQGATEAFF
TRBD2 | NA | TRBJ2-1 | TRBV5-4 | TGTGCCAGCAGCTTGGCCCTCCTAGCGGGAGGGGTTGAGCAGTTCTTC | CASSLALLAGGVEQFF
NA | NA | TRBJ2-7 | TRBV6-2/TRBV6-3 | TGTGCCAGCAGCCATCCGGACACGGAGCAGTACTTC | CASSHPDTEQYF
TRBD1 | NA | TRBJ1-1 | TRBV19 | TGTGCCAGTACCCCGTGGGGGGACAGGGGGCTGTCATGGACTGAAGCTTTCTTT | CASTPWGDRGLSWTEAFF
TRBD2 | NA | TRBJ2-1 | TRBV20-1 | TGCAGTGCTAGTCGGGGGGAGGGCCCCTATGAGCAGTTCTTC | CSASRGEGPYEQFF
TRBD1 | NA | TRBJ1-5 | TRBV28 | TGTGCCAGCAGGACAGGGGGTTGGGACAATCAGCCCCAGCATTTT | CASRTGGWDNQPQHF
NA | NA | TRBJ2-4 | TRBV7-2 | TGTGCCAGCAGCTTAGACGGTAAAAACATTCAGTACTTC | CASSLDGKNIQYF
TRBD2 | NA | TRBJ2-2 | TRBV19 | TGTGCCAGTAGTCACGGGGGGAGTGGTACCGGGGAGCTGTTTTTT | CASSHGGSGTGELFF
NA | NA | TRBJ1-5 | TRBV6-2/TRBV6-3 | TGTGCCAGCAGTTACGACCAGGGGAATCAGCCCCAGCATTTT | CASSYDQGNQPQHF
TRBD2 | NA | TRBJ2-1 | TRBV4-1 | TGCGCCAGCAGCCAAGATATGCTAGCGGGGGGAAACAATGAGCAGTTCTTC | CASSQDMLAGGNNEQFF
TRBD1 | NA | TRBJ2-3 | TRBV28 | TGTGCCAGCAGCTCACCGGGACAGAGCCCAGATACGCAGTATTTT | CASSSPGQSPDTQYF
NA | NA | TRBJ1-4 | TRBV2 | TGTGCCAGCAGTGTTAGGGGGATCGGGGAAAAACTGTTTTTT | CASSVRGIGEKLFF
TRBD1 | once | TRBJ2-5 | TRBV6-5 | TGTGCCAGCAGCGATAGACAGGGTTTTGTGACCCAGTACTTC | CASSDRQGFVTQYF
NA | NA | TRBJ2-3 | TRBV7-8 | TGTGCCAGCAGGGAGACACAGGGATCGGGAGATACGCAGTATTTT | CASRETQGSGDTQYF